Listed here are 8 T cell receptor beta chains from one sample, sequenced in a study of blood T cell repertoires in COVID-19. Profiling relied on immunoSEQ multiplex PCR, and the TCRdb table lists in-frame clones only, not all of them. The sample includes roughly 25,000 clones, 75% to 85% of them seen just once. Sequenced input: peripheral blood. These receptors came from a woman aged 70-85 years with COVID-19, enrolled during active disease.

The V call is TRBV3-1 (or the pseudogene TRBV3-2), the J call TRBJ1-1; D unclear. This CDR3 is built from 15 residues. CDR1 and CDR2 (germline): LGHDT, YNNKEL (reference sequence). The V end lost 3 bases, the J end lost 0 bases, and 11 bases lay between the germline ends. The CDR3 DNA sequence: TGTGCCAGCAGCCAGCAGTCCTTTTTGAACACTGAAGCTTTCTTT. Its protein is CASSQQSFLNTEAFF.

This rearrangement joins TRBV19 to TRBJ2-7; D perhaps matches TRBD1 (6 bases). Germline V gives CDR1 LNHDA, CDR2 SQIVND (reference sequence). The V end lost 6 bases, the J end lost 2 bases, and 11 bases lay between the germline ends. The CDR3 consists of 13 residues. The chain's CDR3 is CASSRQVTYEQYF. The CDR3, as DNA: TGTGCCAGTAGCCGACAGGTTACCTACGAGCAGTACTTC.

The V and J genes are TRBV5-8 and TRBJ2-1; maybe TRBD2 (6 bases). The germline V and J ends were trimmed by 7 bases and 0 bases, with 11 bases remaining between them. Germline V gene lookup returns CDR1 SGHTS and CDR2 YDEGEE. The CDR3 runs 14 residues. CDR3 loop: CASPGEVSYNEQFF. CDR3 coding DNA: TGTGCCAGCCCCGGGGAGGTCTCCTACAATGAGCAGTTCTTC.

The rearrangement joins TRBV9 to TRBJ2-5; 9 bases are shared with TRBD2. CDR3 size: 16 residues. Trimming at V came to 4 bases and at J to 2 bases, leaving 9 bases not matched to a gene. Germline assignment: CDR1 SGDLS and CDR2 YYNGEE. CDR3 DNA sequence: TGTGCCAGCAGCCCATCCAGAGCGGGGGGTCAAGAGACCCAGTACTTC. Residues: CASSPSRAGGQETQYF.

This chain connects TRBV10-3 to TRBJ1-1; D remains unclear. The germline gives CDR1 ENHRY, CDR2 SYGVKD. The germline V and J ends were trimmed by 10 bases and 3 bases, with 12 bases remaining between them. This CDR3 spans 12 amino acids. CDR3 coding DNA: TGTGCCACCGTTTCGGGTGACACTGAAGCTTTCTTT. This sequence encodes CATVSGDTEAFF.

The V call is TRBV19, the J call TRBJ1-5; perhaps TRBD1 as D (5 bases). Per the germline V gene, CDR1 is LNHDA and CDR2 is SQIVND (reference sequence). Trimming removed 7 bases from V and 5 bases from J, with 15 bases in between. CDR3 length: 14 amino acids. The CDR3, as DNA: TGTGCCAGTACCCCGGGACCGGGGGATCAGCCCCAGCATTTT. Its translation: CASTPGPGDQPQHF.

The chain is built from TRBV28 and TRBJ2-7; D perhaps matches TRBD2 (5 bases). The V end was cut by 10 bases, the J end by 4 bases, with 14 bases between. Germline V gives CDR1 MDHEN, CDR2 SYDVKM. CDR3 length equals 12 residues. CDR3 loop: CAIGSSGYEQYF. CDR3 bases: TGTGCCATCGGCTCGTCGGGGTACGAGCAGTACTTC.

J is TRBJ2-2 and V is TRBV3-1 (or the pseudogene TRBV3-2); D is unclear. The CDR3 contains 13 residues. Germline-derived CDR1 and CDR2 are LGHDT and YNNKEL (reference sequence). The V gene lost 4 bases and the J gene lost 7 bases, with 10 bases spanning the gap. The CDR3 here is CASSRVGGGELFF. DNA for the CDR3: TGTGCCAGCAGCCGGGTCGGCGGCGGGGAGCTGTTTTTT.